This is a list of T cell receptor beta chains from one sample in a study of blood T cell repertoires in COVID-19. Method: immunoSEQ multiplex PCR; TCRdb's copy keeps in-frame clones and lacks some. The sample lists about 270,000 clones, roughly nine tenths occurring once. Sequenced: PBMCs or T cells enriched from blood (not recorded which). The receptors originated from a woman younger than 30 who had recovered from COVID-19. Each CDR3 is given without its conserved first and last residue.

ASEPGGGTGYT,TRBV6-5,TRBJ1-2
ASSPDRNNQPQH,TRBV18,TRBJ1-5
ASSLEGAGGLTQY,TRBV5-1,TRBJ2-3
AISEGGSGSSYEQY,TRBV10-3,TRBJ2-7
ASSPLGVGGPNTEAF,TRBV19,TRBJ1-1
ASSGLYEQY,TRBV5-8,TRBJ2-7
ASSLEVSGGNNEQF,TRBV5-1,TRBJ2-1
SASVPGNYNEQF,TRBV20-1,TRBJ2-1
ASSGTGGLDGYT,TRBV5-1,TRBJ1-2
ASSGASGKILYEQY,TRBV5-5,TRBJ2-7
ASSQERDRYYGYT,TRBV3-1/TRBV3-2,TRBJ1-2
ASKGGAREQY,TRBV2,TRBJ2-7
ASRPPGADTEAF,TRBV28,TRBJ1-1
ASSLAGLNEQF,TRBV5-4,TRBJ2-1
ASSIRRGETQY,TRBV19,TRBJ2-5
ATGDIEGNQPQH,TRBV10-2,TRBJ1-5
ASRWGTGETYEQY,TRBV5-1,TRBJ2-7